The 20 T cell receptor beta chains given below trace back to one sample, sequenced in a study of cytomegalovirus exposure and HLA in healthy donors (dated by TCRdb to 2017 to 2019). The library was generated by the immunoSEQ multiplex PCR assay. For the multiplex PCR, a mixture combining 60 forward primers for TCR Vbeta segments and 13 reverse primers for TCR Jbeta segments was used. The table comes from immuneACCESS by way of TCRdb, which keeps in-frame sequences with V and J called. Part of the clones is missing from these tables; in studies checked, under half for an unresolved V gene and the rest for unknown reasons. The sample has around 150,000 clones on record, 70% to 90% of them singletons. Roughly 2.1% of the sample is held by the ten biggest clonotypes. Sequenced sample: PBMCs. These receptors came from a man between 18 and 35 years old in good health and CMV-seropositive.

This sequence joins TRBV4-3 and TRBJ1-2; D gene ambiguous. The CDR3 has 14 amino acids. V gave up 1 base and J gave up 4 bases, with 10 bases separating them. Germline CDR1 reads LGHNA; CDR2 reads YSLEER. CDR3 residues: CASSQGPLVYGYTF. The CDR3 DNA reads TGCGCCAGCAGCCAAGGGCCGCTCGTCTATGGCTACACCTTC.

The rearrangement links TRBV4-1 to TRBJ2-7, with 10 positions matching TRBD2. Trimming at V came to 0 bases and at J to 5 bases, leaving 13 bases not matched to a gene. Germline V CDR1 and CDR2: MGHRA, YSYEKL. This CDR3 has 18 residues. The CDR3 nucleotides are TGCGCCAGCAGCCAAGAGTCCCCTCCTAGCGGGGGCAGGGACGAGCAGTACTTC. This translates into CASSQESPPSGGRDEQYF.

The V call is TRBV4-1, the J call TRBJ2-2; possible D gene TRBD1, 6 bases. The V gene's germline CDR1 is MGHRA and CDR2 YSYEKL. Trimming shortened V by 2 bases and J by 6 bases, and 16 bases separated the two germline ends. This CDR3 has 16 amino acids. The CDR3 sequence: CASSQPLDRIAGELFF. CDR3 DNA sequence: TGCGCCAGCAGCCAACCCCTTGACAGGATAGCCGGGGAGCTGTTTTTT.

This clone was seen only once. The chain carries TRBV9 and TRBJ1-6; 10 nucleotides agree with TRBD1. Germline lookup yields CDR1 SGDLS and CDR2 YYNGEE. With 3 bases clipped from V and 9 bases from J, the junction kept 6 bases outside the gene matches. The CDR3 totals 15 residues. The CDR3 sequence: CASSAGTGVGSPLHF. The DNA of the CDR3 is TGTGCCAGCAGCGCCGGGACAGGGGTTGGTTCACCCCTCCACTTT.

The chain employs TRBV29-1 and TRBJ2-1, with TRBD2 matching over 9 bases. Germline-derived CDR1 and CDR2 are SQVTM and ANQGSEA. J gave up 8 bases and V 7 bases, and 12 bases lay outside the gene matches. The CDR3 has 14 amino acids. CDR3 protein: CSAAISGGIDEQFF. CDR3 in DNA: TGCAGCGCTGCCATAAGCGGGGGGATCGATGAGCAGTTCTTC.

As for this clone: Mismatch with germline at one junction end may stem from a read error. The rearrangement joins TRBV30 to TRBJ2-1, with TRBD1 matching 9 bases. CDR1 is GTSNPN and CDR2 is SVGIG in the germline V gene (reference sequence). This CDR3 is 13 amino acids long. Written as DNA, the CDR3 is TGTGCCTGGAGTGTACAGGCGGGACAGGGTCTCCTCTTC. The encoded protein is CAWSVQAGQGLLF.

This chain connects TRBV2 to TRBJ1-1; a weak D match, TRBD1 (5 bases). This CDR3 has 12 amino acids. Trimming shortened V by 5 bases and J by 4 bases, and 8 bases separated the two germline ends. Germline assignment: CDR1 SNHLY and CDR2 FYNNEI. CDR3 in DNA: TGTGCCAGCAGTTCAGGGTCCACTGAAGCTTTCTTT. Translating gives CASSSGSTEAFF.

V and J are TRBV5-4 and TRBJ2-2, with D perhaps TRBD1 (6 bases). The germline CDR1 and CDR2 sequences are SGHNT and YYREEE (reference sequence). The V and J ends lost 4 bases and 6 bases respectively, with 10 bases between them. The CDR3 spans 13 residues. The CDR3 loop is CASSARGAGELFF. DNA of the CDR3: TGTGCCAGCAGCGCCAGGGGTGCCGGGGAGCTGTTTTTT.

The chain has TRBV7-9 and TRBJ1-3, with D possibly TRBD1 on 5 matching bases. Looked up from germline, CDR1 is SEHNR and CDR2 is FQNEAQ (reference sequence). The CDR3 length is 15 residues. V was cut by 5 bases and J by 1 base, with 12 bases left in between. DNA for the CDR3: TGTGCCAGCAGCACGCCCCCAGGGTCTGGAAACACCATATATTTT. Protein product: CASSTPPGSGNTIYF. Looking up the rest from reference TRBV7-9 and TRBJ1-3 gives the full variable domain: DTGVSQNPRHKITKRGQNVTFRCDPISEHNRLYWYRQTLGQGPEFLTYFQNEAQLEKSRLLSDRFSAERPKGSFSTLEIQRTEQGDSAMYLCASSTPPGSGNTIYFGEGSWLTVV.

The CDR3 protein is CASSGPGQGLNYGYTF. Here the CDR3 DNA reads TGTGCCAGCAGCGGTCCGGGACAGGGGCTTAACTATGGCTACACCTTC. The chain has TRBV2 and TRBJ1-2; 10 bases match TRBD1. The CDR3 sequence is 16 residues long. CDR1 is SNHLY and CDR2 is FYNNEI in the germline V gene. V shed 6 bases and J 1 base; nucleotides not matched to a gene: 8. The entire variable domain, with the rest obtained from reference TRBV2 and TRBJ1-2, is as follows: EPEVTQTPSHQVTQMGQEVILRCVPISNHLYFYWYRQILGQKVEFLVSFYNNEISEKSEIFDDQFSVERPDGSNFTLKIRSTKLEDSAMYFCASSGPGQGLNYGYTFGSGTRLTVV.

The chain uses TRBV6-5 and TRBJ2-2; 8 bases match TRBD2. Germline assignment: CDR1 MNHEY and CDR2 SVGAGI. Trimming cost V 4 bases and J 7 bases; bases outside gene matches: 11. CDR3 length: 16 residues. The CDR3 sequence is CASSFSRGGLGGELFF. CDR3 sequence (DNA): TGTGCCAGCAGTTTTTCCCGGGGGGGCCTAGGCGGGGAGCTGTTTTTT.

The chain recombines TRBV6-1 with TRBJ1-1; possibly TRBD1 for D (6 bases). This CDR3 contains 15 residues. Between the trimmed V and J ends, which lost 7 bases and 0 bases, there was a span of 15 bases. CDR1 is MNHNS and CDR2 is SASEGT in the germline V gene. The CDR3: CASKGDLLMNTEAFF. The CDR3, as DNA: TGTGCCAGCAAGGGGGACCTACTCATGAACACTGAAGCTTTCTTT.

This sequence joins TRBV5-4 and TRBJ1-5; 10 bases map to TRBD1. Unmatched junction bases numbered 4, after V lost 9 bases and J lost 1 base. CDR3 length equals 14 residues. Germline assignment: CDR1 SGHNT and CDR2 YYREEE (reference sequence). CDR3 in DNA: TGTGCCACCGGGACAGGGGCGAGCAATCAGCCCCAGCATTTT. It is translated as CATGTGASNQPQHF.

The chain joins TRBV15 to TRBJ1-6; 9 bases are shared with TRBD1. With V trimmed by 5 bases and J by 7 bases, 6 bases remained unmatched. Germline V lookup: CDR1 LNHNV, CDR2 YYDKDF (reference sequence). CDR3 length: 15 residues. Here the CDR3 reads CATSSTGTGNSPLHF. In DNA form, the CDR3 reads TGTGCCACCAGCTCTACCGGGACAGGGAATTCACCCCTCCACTTT.

Only one count was recorded for this clone. This sequence joins TRBV7-8 and TRBJ2-2, with D possibly matching TRBD2 (6 bases). This CDR3 spans 16 amino acids. Between the trimmed V and J ends, which lost 1 base and 5 bases, there was a span of 14 bases. CDR1 and CDR2 (germline): SGHVS, FQNEAQ. The CDR3 region is CASSLGGRGETGELFF. CDR3 in DNA: TGTGCCAGCAGCTTAGGGGGCCGCGGGGAAACCGGGGAGCTGTTTTTT.

V gene TRBV5-1 combines with J gene TRBJ2-1; 10 bases are shared with TRBD2. The length of the CDR3 is 15 residues. V was pared by 1 base and J by 3 bases, with 1 base of the junction left unmatched. Germline lookup yields CDR1 SGHRS and CDR2 YFSETQ. CDR3 in DNA: TGCGCCAGCAGCTTGTCTAGCGGGAGCTACAATGAGCAGTTCTTC. Its protein is CASSLSSGSYNEQFF.

This clone showed up just a few times. The chain couples TRBV11-2 to TRBJ2-7; possibly TRBD2 for D (6 bases). CDR3 length: 13 amino acids. CDR1 is SGHAT, CDR2 FQNNGV, per germline. Trimming stripped 1 base from V and 3 bases from J, with 7 bases between. CDR3 nucleotides: TGTGCCAGCAGCTTAGGGAGGGTCTACGAGCAGTACTTC. As protein: CASSLGRVYEQYF.

V gene TRBV28 combines with J gene TRBJ1-5; 9 positions match TRBD1. The V segment lost 7 bases and the J segment 15 bases; nucleotides outside the gene matches: 16. Germline values: CDR1 MDHEN, CDR2 SYDVKM. The CDR3 totals 14 residues. CDR3 amino acids: CASTSGTGTIRWHF. DNA for the CDR3: TGTGCCAGCACCTCCGGGACAGGGACCATCCGATGGCATTTT.

This clone has just a few counts. The chain carries TRBV6-1 and TRBJ1-5; 8 positions match TRBD1. The ends lost 1 base at V and 7 bases at J; junction bases unmatched: 6. Germline V gene data show CDR1 as MNHNS and CDR2 as SASEGT. This CDR3 region has 15 residues. CDR3 nucleotides: TGTGCCAGCAGTGAAGGGGCAGGGGGCACCCAGCCCCAGCATTTT. Translating gives CASSEGAGGTQPQHF.

V usage is TRBV19 and J usage is TRBJ1-5; D may be TRBD1 (6 bases). V was clipped by 7 bases and J by 7 bases, with 20 bases between them. Germline-derived CDR1 and CDR2 are LNHDA and SQIVND (reference sequence). CDR3 length: 15 amino acids. The CDR3 here is CASITGHGAWQPQHF. Written as DNA, the CDR3 is TGTGCCAGTATTACGGGACACGGAGCTTGGCAGCCCCAGCATTTT.